This T cell receptor beta chain was recorded in a study of shared clonotypes between healthy human individuals. Per the authors' pipeline: Quality scores were absent from the junction-only immunoSEQ sequences, so filtering differed. The table came from immunoSEQ multiplex PCR; TCRdb's copy has only in-frame clones and leaves some out. Clone size and the V and J calls come from that table; the DNA yielded D and trimming. This table has about 960,000 clones, 76% appearing once. The V segment lost 4 bases and the J segment 2 bases; nucleotides outside the gene matches: 8. CDR1 and CDR2 from the germline V gene are SEHNR and FQNEAQ (reference sequence). The CDR3 totals 16 residues.

This receptor was obtained from a man between 18 and 29 years old in good health. The chain carries TRBV7-9 and TRBJ2-1; TRBD1 agrees at 7 bases. The sequenced sample was memory CD4+ T cells sorted from blood. Described subset: CD45RA-negative fraction. The CDR3 DNA is TGTGCCAGCAGCTCACAACAGGGGCACCCCTACAATGAGCAGTTCTTC. Translation: CASSSQQGHPYNEQFF.